The 8 T cell receptor beta chains listed next were all sequenced from one sample in a study of T cell changes during pregnancy in multiple sclerosis. Assay: immunoSEQ multiplex PCR; the TCRdb copy retains only in-frame clones and omits some. The sample lists about 33,000 clones, around 93% occurring once. The sample consisted of CD4+ T cells from peripheral blood mononuclear cells, taken in the third trimester of pregnancy. The source of these receptors is a female donor in good health, enrolled as a control in a pregnancy study.

The chain employs TRBV5-1 and TRBJ1-6; maybe TRBD1 (5 bases). With 3 bases removed from V and 7 bases from J, the gap between germline ends came to 14 bases. Germline assignment: CDR1 SGHRS and CDR2 YFSETQ. CDR3 length equals 15 residues. CDR3 nucleotide sequence: TGCGCCAGCAGCTCAGGACAAGTTAGCAATTCACCCCTCCACTTT. It encodes CASSSGQVSNSPLHF.

CDR3 coding DNA: TGTGCCAGCAGTTGGGTGGGGGCCACTGAAGCTTTCTTT. It translates to CASSWVGATEAFF. The rearrangement uses TRBV27 and TRBJ1-1; a weak D match, TRBD1 (6 bases). V gave up 4 bases and J gave up 4 bases, with 10 bases separating them. The germline gives CDR1 MNHEY, CDR2 SMNVEV (reference sequence). This CDR3 comprises 13 residues.

The rearrangement links TRBV11-1 to TRBJ2-7, with a possible D match to TRBD2 (6 bases). Trimming took off 5 bases at V and 2 bases at J, with 13 bases between the two ends. This CDR3 has 14 amino acids. The germline gives CDR1 SGHAT, CDR2 FQDESV (reference sequence). The CDR3 sequence: CASSPTRTAYEQYF. The CDR3 DNA reads TGTGCCAGCAGCCCGACTAGAACTGCCTACGAGCAGTACTTC.

The CDR3, as DNA: TGTGCCAGCTGGCCTAGACCCCTCACCGGGGAGCTGTTTTTT. Translation: CASWPRPLTGELFF. The genes are TRBV28 and TRBJ2-2; no definite D call. There are 14 residues in the CDR3. Germline V gene sequence: CDR1 MDHEN, CDR2 SYDVKM. Deletions cut 8 bases from V and 4 bases from J, with 14 bases between.

This chain uses TRBV30 with TRBJ2-1, with no clear D. CDR3 length: 11 residues. The germline gives CDR1 GTSNPN, CDR2 SVGIG (reference sequence). V was clipped by 8 bases and J by 1 base, with 6 bases between them. The CDR3 here is CAHGSYNEQFF. The CDR3 coding sequence is TGTGCCCACGGGTCCTACAATGAGCAGTTCTTC. Supplemented by reference TRBV30 and TRBJ2-1, the full variable domain reads SQTIHQWPATLVQPVGSPLSLECTVEGTSNPNLYWYRQAAGRGLQLLFYSVGIGQISSEVPQNLSASRPQDRQFILSSKKLLLSDSGFYLCAHGSYNEQFFGPGTRLTVL.

This chain joins TRBV7-2 and TRBJ1-2; TRBD1 is a possible D gene (5 bases). This CDR3 is 15 amino acids long. The V and J ends lost 3 bases and 6 bases respectively, with 17 bases between them. The germline gives CDR1 SGHTA, CDR2 FQGNSA. Here the CDR3 DNA reads TGTGCCAGCAGCTTGTGGGGACGGACTACCAATGGCTACACCTTC. Its translation is CASSLWGRTTNGYTF.

This chain links TRBV7-2 with TRBJ1-4, with 12 bases aligning to TRBD1. Germline values: CDR1 SGHTA, CDR2 FQGNSA. V trimming: 0 bases; J trimming: 6 bases; junction bases outside the gene matches: 5. This CDR3 spans 17 amino acids. The CDR3, as DNA: TGTGCCAGCAGCTTAGCGGGACAGGGGGCGCGGGATGAAAAACTGTTTTTT. It codes for CASSLAGQGARDEKLFF. The variable domain in full, completed from reference TRBV7-2 and TRBJ1-4, reads GAGVSQSPSNKVTEKGKDVELRCDPISGHTALYWYRQSLGQGLEFLIYFQGNSAPDKSGLPSDRFSAERTGGSVSTLTIQRTQQEDSAVYLCASSLAGQGARDEKLFFGSGTQLSVL.

The chain joins TRBV4-2 to TRBJ2-7; 13 bases map to TRBD2. V lost 0 bases, J lost 4 bases, and 6 bases stayed unmatched. The CDR3 runs 17 residues. CDR1 and CDR2 (germline): LGHNA, YNFKEQ. CDR3 protein: CASSQEPGLAGPYEQYF. CDR3 in DNA: TGTGCCAGCAGCCAAGAACCGGGACTAGCGGGACCTTACGAGCAGTACTTC.